This TCR beta chain is from a study of blood T cell repertoires in COVID-19. Trimming cost V 3 bases and J 11 bases, with 22 bases left between them. Germline V gene data show CDR1 as ENHRY and CDR2 as SYGVKD. The CDR3 loop spans 15 amino acids. Seattle cases were enrolled at active infection and followed longitudinally. Data came from immunoSEQ multiplex PCR; TCRdb stores just in-frame clones and leaves some out. The data hold 300,000 to 400,000 clones, with 87% observed a single time. This sequence was found in a woman aged 50 to 60 with COVID-19, enrolled during active disease. Input material: peripheral blood. J is TRBJ1-1 and V is TRBV10-3, with a tentative D call TRBD1 (5 bases). For the CDR3, the DNA is TGTGCCATCAGTGAAGAGCCAGGGCTGGCAGTTTCTGCTTTCTTT. This codes for CAISEEPGLAVSAFF.